The clone carrying this TCR beta chain was seen more than once but under ten times. Its antigen is as yet unknown. These data come from a study of cytomegalovirus exposure and HLA in healthy donors. Overall study results and limits: Accurate prediction of most subjects' HLA-A and HLA-B alleles from TCR beta sequences was reported. Analysis performed later found around 15,000 TCR beta sequences associated with HLA alleles at 0.05 false discovery rate. The study listed some 160 cytomegalovirus-associated TCR beta chains.

CDR1 and CDR2 from the germline V gene are SGDLS and YYNGEE. CDR3 length: 15 residues. Trimming cost V 0 bases and J 4 bases, with 10 bases left between them. The PCR ran on 60 Vbeta and 13 Jbeta primers. Method: immunoSEQ multiplex PCR; TCRdb's copy keeps in-frame clones and lacks some. The top ten clones hold approximately 6% of a sample with about 120,000 clones, about 8.6% of them seen once. The sample was PBMCs. The chain combines TRBV9 with TRBJ2-2; a weak D match, TRBD1 (5 bases). This sequence originates from a woman in her thirties or forties in good health and CMV-seropositive. CDR3 in amino acids: CASSVEGRVTGELFF. CDR3 DNA: TGTGCCAGCAGCGTAGAGGGCAGGGTCACCGGGGAGCTGTTTTTT.